This T cell receptor beta chain was retrieved from a study of cytomegalovirus exposure and HLA in healthy donors. General study findings and limits: Testing in vitro showed a few CMV-associated chains specific for CMV antigens.

Use of 60 Vbeta and 13 Jbeta primers characterized the PCR. Here immunoSEQ multiplex PCR was the method, and the copy in TCRdb shows in-frame clones only, minus some. The top ten clones hold roughly 1.5% of a sample with under 200,000 clones, over 75% of them seen once. V was clipped by 2 bases and J by 2 bases; unmatched bases: 7. Germline V lookup: CDR1 LGHNA, CDR2 YNFKEQ. The CDR3 length is 18 residues. Concerning this clone: As yet, its antigen is unknown.

This sequence joins TRBV4-2 and TRBJ2-2; 11 bases align to TRBD2. The sequenced material came from PBMCs. The clonotype comes from a woman aged 30 to 39 in good health and CMV-seronegative. The DNA of the CDR3 is TGTGCCAGCAGCCAAAACCTAGCGGGGGGTCAAAACACCGGGGAGCTGTTTTTT. This gives the protein CASSQNLAGGQNTGELFF.